Given below is one T cell receptor beta chain in context. Time point given: blood 4 weeks post-SBRT, at nephrectomy. Treatment noted: 15 Gy SBRT to primary tumor, nephrectomy 4 weeks later. The CDR3 runs to 14 residues. V was cut by 2 bases and J by 6 bases, with 8 bases left in between. Germline V gives CDR1 WSHSY, CDR2 SAAADI. Repertoires were generated with immunoSEQ multiplex PCR, while TCRdb's copy carries only in-frame clones and drops some. Of about 83,000 clones in the sample, approximately 87% were seen once. This entry comes from a study of radiation and T cells in renal cell carcinoma. J is TRBJ1-6 and V is TRBV10-2; D is uncertain. Sequencing was performed on blood, taken from a patient whose treatment included radiotherapy and nephrectomy. The sequence was collected from a woman aged 60-75 years with renal cell carcinoma. CDR3 nucleotide sequence: TGCGCCAGCAGTGAGGCCAGCGCTAATTCACCCCTCCACTTT. Encoded protein: CASSEASANSPLHF.